This T cell receptor (beta chain) originates from a study of CD8+ T cells in alopecia areata. Study-wide background: Those treated were given oral tofacitinib at 5 to 10 mg twice daily. People stayed on tofacitinib for 6 to 18 months, then stopped the drug for 6 months. Treated patients were scored for severity by percent of scalp affected.

The treatment here: oral pan-JAK inhibitor, 5-10 mg twice daily. TCR sequencing used cDNA made by reverse transcription of extracted RNA. The protocol was immunoSEQ multiplex PCR, while the TCRdb copy is restricted to in-frame clones and leaves out a portion. This sample has about 190,000 clones, with around 56% found just once. The V end was cut by 7 bases, the J end by 6 bases, with 18 bases between. CDR3 size: 15 residues. CDR1 and CDR2 from the germline V gene are MDHEN and SYDVKM. In its sample, this clone was seen a few times. Its antigen is not known. General study results and limits: For patients receiving tofacitinib, scalp clonality and expanded CD8+ clones among the top 100 significantly decreased.

The clonotype was recovered from a human donor with alopecia areata. The sample was CD4+ T cells sorted from blood, taken at week 4, from a patient treated with tofacitinib. The chain uses TRBV28 and TRBJ1-4; a possible D gene is TRBD1 (5 bases). The CDR3 spells CASTTGGGIYEKLFF. CDR3 in DNA: TGTGCCAGCACCACCGGGGGAGGGATATATGAAAAACTGTTTTTT.